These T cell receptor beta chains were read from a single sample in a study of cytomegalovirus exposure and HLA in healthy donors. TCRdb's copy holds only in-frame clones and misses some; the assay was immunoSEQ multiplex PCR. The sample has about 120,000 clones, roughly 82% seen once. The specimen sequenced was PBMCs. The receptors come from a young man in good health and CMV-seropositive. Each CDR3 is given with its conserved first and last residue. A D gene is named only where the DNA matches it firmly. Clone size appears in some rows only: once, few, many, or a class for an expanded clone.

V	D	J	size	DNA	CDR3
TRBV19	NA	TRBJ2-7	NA	TGTGCCAGTGCCTACAGGGGGGGTTCCTACGAGCAGTACTTC	CASAYRGGSYEQYF
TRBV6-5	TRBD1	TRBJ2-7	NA	TGTGCCAGCAGTCCGGGACAGGGAGAGCAGTACTTC	CASSPGQGEQYF
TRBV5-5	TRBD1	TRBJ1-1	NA	TGTGCCAGCAGCAAACAGGGGGGGAACACTGAAGCTTTCTTT	CASSKQGGNTEAFF
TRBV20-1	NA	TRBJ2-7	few	TGCAGTGCTAGCGATACTCGGGAGCAGTACTTC	CSASDTREQYF
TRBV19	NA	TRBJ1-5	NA	TGTGCCAGTAGTATTTTACAGTTAAGCAATCAGCCCCAGCATTTT	CASSILQLSNQPQHF
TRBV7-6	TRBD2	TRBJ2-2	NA	TGTGCCAGCAGCTGGAGCGGGGGACCCACCGGGGAGCTGTTTTTT	CASSWSGGPTGELFF
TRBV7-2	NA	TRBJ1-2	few	TGTGCCAGCAGCATATACTATGGCTACACCTTC	CASSIYYGYTF
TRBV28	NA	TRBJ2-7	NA	TGTGCCAGCAGCCCCGGTCAGGGGCTGGACGAGCAGTACTTC	CASSPGQGLDEQYF
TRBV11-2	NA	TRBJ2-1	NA	TGTGCCAGCAGCCCCCGACTACCAAAGCAGTTCTTC	CASSPRLPKQFF
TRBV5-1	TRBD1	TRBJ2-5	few	TGCGCCAGCAGCTTGTGGGGACAGACTAACCAAGAGACCCAGTACTTC	CASSLWGQTNQETQYF
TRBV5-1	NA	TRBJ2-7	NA	TGCGCCAGCAGCGGGGACATCTACGAGCAGTACTTC	CASSGDIYEQYF
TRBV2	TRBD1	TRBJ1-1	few	TGTGCCAGCAGCCTACAGGGGGACGGGACTGAAGCTTTCTTT	CASSLQGDGTEAFF
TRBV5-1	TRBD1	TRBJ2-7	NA	TGCGCCAGCAGCCCACGGACAGGGACCGACGAGCAGTACTTC	CASSPRTGTDEQYF
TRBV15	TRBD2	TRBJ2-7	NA	TGTGCCACCAGCAGAGGAGGGACTATAGACGAGCAGTACTTC	CATSRGGTIDEQYF
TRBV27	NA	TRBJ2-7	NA	TGTGCCAGCAGTTTGTTAATCGCCTCCGGGGCCTACGAGCAGTACTTC	CASSLLIASGAYEQYF
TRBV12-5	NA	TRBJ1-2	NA	TGTGCTAGTGGTACTCCTTGCGACTCCAACTATGGCCACACCTTC	CASGTPCDSNYGHTF
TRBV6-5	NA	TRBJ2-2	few	TGTGCCAGCACCAAATCAGGGGTTACCGGGGAGCTGTTTTTT	CASTKSGVTGELFF
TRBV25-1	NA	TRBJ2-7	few	TGTGCCAGCAGTGAATACCTAGGGGGAATGGACGAGCAGTACTTC	CASSEYLGGMDEQYF
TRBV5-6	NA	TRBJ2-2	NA	TGTGCCAGCAGCTTGGGGGAGACCGGGGAGCTGTTTTTT	CASSLGETGELFF
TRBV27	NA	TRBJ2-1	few	TGTGCCAGCAGTTTAAATGGCGGGATGGGTGAGCAGTTCTTC	CASSLNGGMGEQFF
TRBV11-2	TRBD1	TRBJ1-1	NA	TGTGCCAGCAGCTTGGAGACAGGGGGGTACACTGAAGCTTTCTTT	CASSLETGGYTEAFF
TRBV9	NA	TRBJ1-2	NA	TGTGCCAGCAGCGTAGAAGATACAGGGATCCTTGGCTACACCTTC	CASSVEDTGILGYTF
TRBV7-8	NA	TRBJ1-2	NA	TGTGCCAGCAGCTTAGAGCACCGAGCTAACTATGGCTACACCTTC	CASSLEHRANYGYTF
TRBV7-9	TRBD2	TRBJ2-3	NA	TGTTCCAGCAGCCACTGGGTGGGAGGGCCTCAAGATACGCAGTATTTT	CSSSHWVGGPQDTQYF
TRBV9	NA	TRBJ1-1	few	TGTGCCAGCAGCGCCGACAAACCGATGAACACTGAAGCTTTCTTT	CASSADKPMNTEAFF
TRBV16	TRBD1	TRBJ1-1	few	TGTGCCAGCAGTCTCGGCCCGCCAATGGCGGGACAGGGGTTCGAAGCTTTCTTT	CASSLGPPMAGQGFEAFF
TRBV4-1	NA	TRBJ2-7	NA	TGCGCCAGCAGCCTTTTCTTACTGTACGAGCAGTACTTC	CASSLFLLYEQYF
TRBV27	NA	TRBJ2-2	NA	TGTGCCGTCCTGGGCGCGAACACCGGGGAGCTGTTTTTT	CAVLGANTGELFF
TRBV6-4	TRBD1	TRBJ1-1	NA	TGTGCCAGCAGCCCGATGACAGGGGGTCACACTGAAGCTTTCTTT	CASSPMTGGHTEAFF
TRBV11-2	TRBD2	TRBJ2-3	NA	TGTGCCAGCAGCTTAGTCGGGCTAGCGGGGGGCCGTGGGACAGATACGCAGTATTTT	CASSLVGLAGGRGTDTQYF
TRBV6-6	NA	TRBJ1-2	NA	TGTGCCAGCAGTTTGCCCGTGAGGTACAACTATGGCTACACCTTC	CASSLPVRYNYGYTF
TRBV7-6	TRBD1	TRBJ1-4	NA	TGTGCCAGCAGCGCCCCCCCCGGACAGGGAGAAGAAAAACTGTTTTTT	CASSAPPGQGEEKLFF
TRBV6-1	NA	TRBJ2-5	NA	TGTGCCAGCAGTTCAATGGGAGGAGAGACCCAGTACTTC	CASSSMGGETQYF
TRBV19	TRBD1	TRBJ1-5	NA	TGTGCCAGCTCGGGACAGGGGGCTTATCAGCCCCAGCATTTT	CASSGQGAYQPQHF
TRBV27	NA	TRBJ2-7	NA	TGTGCCAGCAGTTTAGGCGGGGCCCGGACCTACGAGCAGTACTTC	CASSLGGARTYEQYF
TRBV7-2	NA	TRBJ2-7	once	TGTGCCAGCAGCTTTTCGGGAGCCACCTACGAGCAGTACTTC	CASSFSGATYEQYF
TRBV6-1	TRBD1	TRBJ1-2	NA	TGTGCCAGCAGACCTACAGGGGAATGGGGCTACACCTTC	CASRPTGEWGYTF